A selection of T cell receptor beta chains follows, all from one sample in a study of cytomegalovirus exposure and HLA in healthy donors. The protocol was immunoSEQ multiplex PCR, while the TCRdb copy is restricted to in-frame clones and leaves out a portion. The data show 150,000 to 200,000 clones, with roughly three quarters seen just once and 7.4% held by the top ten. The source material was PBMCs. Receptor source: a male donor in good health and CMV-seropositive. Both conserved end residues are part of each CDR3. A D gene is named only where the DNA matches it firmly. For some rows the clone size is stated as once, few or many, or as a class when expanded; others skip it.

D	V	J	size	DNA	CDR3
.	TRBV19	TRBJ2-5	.	TGTGCCAGTAGTAGTACAGGGCAAGAGACCCAGTACTTC	CASSSTGQETQYF
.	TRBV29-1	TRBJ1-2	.	TGCAGCGTTGTTTCCGGGGCTAACTATGGCTACACCTTC	CSVVSGANYGYTF
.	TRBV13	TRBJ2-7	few	TGTGCCAGCAGCCCCCTGGGCCAGGGGTTCGAGCAGTACTTC	CASSPLGQGFEQYF
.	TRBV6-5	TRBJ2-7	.	TGTGCCAGCAGCCCCGTAATTCGTAGCAGCTACGAGCAGTACTTC	CASSPVIRSSYEQYF
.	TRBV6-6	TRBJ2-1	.	TGTGCCAGCAGTCTGCCGGATGGGCCGCGCAATGAGCAGTTCTTC	CASSLPDGPRNEQFF
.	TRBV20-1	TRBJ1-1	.	TGCAGTGCCCCGAGAACTCTTGAAGCTTTCTTT	CSAPRTLEAFF
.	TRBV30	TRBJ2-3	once	TGTGCCTGGAGATTACAAGGCACAGATACGCAGTATTTT	CAWRLQGTDTQYF
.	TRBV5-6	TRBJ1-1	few	TGTGCCAGCAGCCTGATTGACAGGCCGAACACTGAAGCTTTCTTT	CASSLIDRPNTEAFF
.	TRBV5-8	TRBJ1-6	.	TGTGCCAGCAGCTTGGCGGGGGGAGCCTATAATTCACCCCTCCACTTT	CASSLAGGAYNSPLHF
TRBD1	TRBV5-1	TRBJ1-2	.	TGCGCCAGCAGCTCCGGGACAGGGTTTAACTATGGCTACACCTTC	CASSSGTGFNYGYTF
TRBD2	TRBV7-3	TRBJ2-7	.	TGTGCCAGCACCCCCCCCGGGGGAGGGGAGAACTACGAGCAGTACTTC	CASTPPGGGENYEQYF
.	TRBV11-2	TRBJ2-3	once	TGTGCCAGCAGCTTTGTGGGGGGGCGGCCAGATACGCAGTATTTT	CASSFVGGRPDTQYF
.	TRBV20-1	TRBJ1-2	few	TGCAGTGCGACAGGTGGGAGAGGCTACACCTTC	CSATGGRGYTF
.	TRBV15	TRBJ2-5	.	TGTGCCACCAGCAGGGGAGCTCAAGAGACCCAGTACTTC	CATSRGAQETQYF
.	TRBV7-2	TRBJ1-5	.	TGTGCCAGCAGCCCGTCTTCTTATGGGCAGATTAGCAATCAGCCCCAGCATTTT	CASSPSSYGQISNQPQHF
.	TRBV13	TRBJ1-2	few	TGTGCCAGCAGCCTCCGAAGGGAGATCTATGGCTACACCTTC	CASSLRREIYGYTF
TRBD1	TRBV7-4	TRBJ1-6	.	TGTGCCAGCAGCTTTAGAGTAAGTGGGACAGGGAAGAATTCACCCCTCCACTTT	CASSFRVSGTGKNSPLHF
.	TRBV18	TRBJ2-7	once	TGTGCCAGCTCACGGGCCCGGACAGACTCCTACGAGCAGTACTTC	CASSRARTDSYEQYF
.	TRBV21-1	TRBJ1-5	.	TGTGCCAGCAGCACCCAGGACAGGGTTAGCAATCAGCCCCAGCATTTT	CASSTQDRVSNQPQHF
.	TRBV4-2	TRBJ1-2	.	TGTGCCAGCAGCCAAGATCTGACAGGCCAAAGAGGTGGCTACACCTTC	CASSQDLTGQRGGYTF
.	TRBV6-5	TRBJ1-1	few	TGTGCCAGCAGTTACGGGAGGGACACTGAAGCTTTCTTT	CASSYGRDTEAFF
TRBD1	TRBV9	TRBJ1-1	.	TGTGCCAGCGGACAGGGGGTGAACACTGAAGCTTTCTTT	CASGQGVNTEAFF
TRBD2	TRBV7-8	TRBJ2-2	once	TGTGCCAGCAGCCCGGGACTACTGCTTGAGAACACCGGGGAGCTGTTTTTT	CASSPGLLLENTGELFF
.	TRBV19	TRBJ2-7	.	TGTGCCAGTAGTATAGTAAACAGCTACGAGCAGTACTTC	CASSIVNSYEQYF
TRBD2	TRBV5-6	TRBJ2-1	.	TGTGCCAGCAGCAAACTAGCGGGGGGGCCGGGTGAGCAGTTCTTC	CASSKLAGGPGEQFF
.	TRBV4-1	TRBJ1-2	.	TGCGCCAGCAGCCAAGCTTGGGGGGGCACGGATGGCTACACCTTC	CASSQAWGGTDGYTF
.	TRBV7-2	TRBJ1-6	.	TGTGCCAGCAGCGAGATTTTAGGGAGCTCCTATAATTCACCCCTCCACTTT	CASSEILGSSYNSPLHF
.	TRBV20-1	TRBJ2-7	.	TGCAGTGCTAGTGGGCTCCACGAGCAGTACTTC	CSASGLHEQYF
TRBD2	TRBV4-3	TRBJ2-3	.	TGCGCCAGCAGCCCAGGGACTAGCGGGATGACAGATACGCAGTATTTT	CASSPGTSGMTDTQYF
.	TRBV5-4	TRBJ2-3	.	TGTGCCAGCAGCCGGGCGGGAGATACGCAGTATTTT	CASSRAGDTQYF
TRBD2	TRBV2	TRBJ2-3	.	TGTGCCAGCAACCCCAGTTGGGGGGGAGCACAAGATACGCAGTATTTT	CASNPSWGGAQDTQYF
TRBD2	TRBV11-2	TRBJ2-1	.	TGTGCCAGCACCCCGGGGCTAGCGGGGGGAAATGAGCAGTTCTTC	CASTPGLAGGNEQFF
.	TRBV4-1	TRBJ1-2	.	TGCGCCAGCAGCCCCCGAGGACAGTCGAAGGGCTACACCTTC	CASSPRGQSKGYTF
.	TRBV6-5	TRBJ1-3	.	TGTGCCAGCTCAGCGGGGGTTGTCGGAAACACCATATATTTT	CASSAGVVGNTIYF
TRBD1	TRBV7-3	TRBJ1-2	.	TGTGCCAGCAGCCCTACAGGGGGGGGTGACGGCTACACCTTC	CASSPTGGGDGYTF
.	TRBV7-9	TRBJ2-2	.	TGTGCCCAAGATAGAGGGGAGCTGTTTTTT	CAQDRGELFF
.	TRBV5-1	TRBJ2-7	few	TGCGCCAGCAGCTGGCGGTCGGGGGCCTACGAGCAGTACTTC	CASSWRSGAYEQYF
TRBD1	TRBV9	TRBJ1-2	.	TGTGCCAGCAGCGGGGGGAGACAGGGATACTACTATGGCTACACCTTC	CASSGGRQGYYYGYTF
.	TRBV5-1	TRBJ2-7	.	TGCGCCAGCAGCGAGGACTTTAGGAGCTCCTACGAGCAGTACTTC	CASSEDFRSSYEQYF
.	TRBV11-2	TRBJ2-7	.	TGTGCCAGCAGCTTAGGGTCGGGGTGGTACGAGCAGTACTTC	CASSLGSGWYEQYF
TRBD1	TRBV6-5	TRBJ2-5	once	TGTGCCAGCAGTTACTCGAGACAGGGTGAGGAGACCCAGTACTTC	CASSYSRQGEETQYF